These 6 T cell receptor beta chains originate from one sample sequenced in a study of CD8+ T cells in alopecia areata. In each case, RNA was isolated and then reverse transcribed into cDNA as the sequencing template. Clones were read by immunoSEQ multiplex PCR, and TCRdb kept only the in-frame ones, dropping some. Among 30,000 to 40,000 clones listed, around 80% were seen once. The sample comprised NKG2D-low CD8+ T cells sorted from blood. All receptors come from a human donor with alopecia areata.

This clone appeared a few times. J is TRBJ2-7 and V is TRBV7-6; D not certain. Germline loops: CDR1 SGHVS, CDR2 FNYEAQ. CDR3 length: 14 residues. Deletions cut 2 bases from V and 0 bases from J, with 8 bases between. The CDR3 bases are TGTGCCAGCAGCTTATCTGCAAGCTCCTACGAGCAGTACTTC. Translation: CASSLSASSYEQYF. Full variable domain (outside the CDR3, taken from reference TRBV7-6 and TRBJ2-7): GAGVSQSPRYKVTKRGQDVALRCDPISGHVSLYWYRQALGQGPEFLTYFNYEAQQDKSGLPNDRFSAERPEGSISTLTIQRTEQRDSAMYRCASSLSASSYEQYFGPGTRLTVT.

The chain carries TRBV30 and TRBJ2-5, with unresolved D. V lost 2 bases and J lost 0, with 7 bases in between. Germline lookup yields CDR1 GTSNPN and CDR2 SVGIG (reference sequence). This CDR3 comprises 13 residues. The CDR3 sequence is CAWSFRHQETQYF. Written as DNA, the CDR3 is TGTGCCTGGAGTTTCCGACACCAAGAGACCCAGTACTTC.

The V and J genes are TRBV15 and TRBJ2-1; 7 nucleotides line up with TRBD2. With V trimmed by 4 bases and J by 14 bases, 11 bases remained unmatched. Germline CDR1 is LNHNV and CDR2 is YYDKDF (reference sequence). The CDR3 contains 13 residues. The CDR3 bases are TGTGCCACCAGCAAAGAAGAAGGGGCGGGAGAGTTCTTC. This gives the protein CATSKEEGAGEFF. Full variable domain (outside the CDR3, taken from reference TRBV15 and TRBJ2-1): DAMVIQNPRYQVTQFGKPVTLSCSQTLNHNVMYWYQQKSSQAPKLLFHYYDKDFNNEADTPDNFQSRRPNTSFCFLDIRSPGLGDTAMYLCATSKEEGAGEFFGPGTRLTVL.

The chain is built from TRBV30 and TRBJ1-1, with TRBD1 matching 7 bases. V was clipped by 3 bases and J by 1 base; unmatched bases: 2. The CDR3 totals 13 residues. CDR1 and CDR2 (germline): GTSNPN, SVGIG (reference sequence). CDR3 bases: TGTGCCTGGAGATACAGGGGGAACACTGAAGCTTTCTTT. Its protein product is CAWRYRGNTEAFF.

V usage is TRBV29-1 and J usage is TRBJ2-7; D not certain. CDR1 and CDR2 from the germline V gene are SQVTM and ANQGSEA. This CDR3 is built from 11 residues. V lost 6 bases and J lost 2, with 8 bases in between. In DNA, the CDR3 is TGCAGCGTCGGGCAGGCCTACGAGCAGTACTTC. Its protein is CSVGQAYEQYF.

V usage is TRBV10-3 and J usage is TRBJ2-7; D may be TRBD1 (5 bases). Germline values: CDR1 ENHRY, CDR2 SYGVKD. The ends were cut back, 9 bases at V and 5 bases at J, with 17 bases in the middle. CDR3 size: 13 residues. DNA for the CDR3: TGTGCCATGTCAGGGTTGGTCCACGACGAGCAGTACTTC. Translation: CAMSGLVHDEQYF.